This T cell receptor (beta chain) was captured by sequencing in a study of identifying expanded T cells in peripheral blood (dated by TCRdb to the late 2010s). General notes on the study: Four technical replicates, made by sequencing separate aliquots from the same pool of genomic DNA, were compared pairwise.

This clone was observed a single time. The target of this receptor is not known. No qualities accompany the bases; no much larger clone lies one base away. No immune events, such as infections, were documented for the healthy donors during the collection period. To calibrate time-dependent variance in a beta-binomial model of T-cell clone differential abundance, blood repertoires from healthy donors were used as a training cohort. The training cohort included 10 or so healthy donors, of whom 3 were female and 7 were male. The donors were between roughly 25 and 70 years old, with an average age of roughly 40 years. Whole blood from each healthy donor was obtained from a commercial supplier and was collected at three time points approximately 13 days apart. Genomic DNA was extracted from unsorted whole blood for immunosequencing. The germline V and J ends show losses of 5 bases and 6 bases respectively, and no gene match explains 3 bases of the junction. Including the terminal cysteine and phenylalanine, the CDR3 comprises 14 residues. The DNA shown is the 42-base CDR3, in frame from base 1. Based on the germline V gene, the CDR1 and CDR2 sequences are SGHTA and FQGNSA.

Here is what the overall study found, with its caveats: In all healthy donors, the variance in clone template counts between samples taken around 14 days apart rose significantly as total template count increased. The authors expected that biological variance in healthy repertoires might rise further over much longer intervals, such as months to years. Across all healthy-donor time intervals, the beta-binomial model significantly cut both the number of clones called differentially abundant and the false-positive rate. The binomial model flagged 0.9 to 1.5 differentially abundant clones between technical replicates but about 15 over around 2 weeks and about 19 over roughly 4 weeks.

TCRbeta CDR3 regions were profiled with the immunoSEQ Assay using bias-controlled multiplex PCR amplification of genomic DNA. As for the original processing: To quantify the absolute abundance of each unique TCRbeta CDR3 region, the sequences were collapsed and filtered. Differential abundance was tested with two models: a binomial (Fisher-equivalent) model and a beta-binomial model that adds time-dependent variance fitted from healthy donors. Clones with fewer than 5 combined templates were excluded, and clones with Benjamini-Hochberg FDR below 0.01 were called differentially abundant. Beta-binomial variance was modeled as a function of total template count across the two samples using the form v = (b*log(k)+a)^2. Held by TCRdb, this immuneACCESS table contains in-frame sequences only and omits some clones. Under half of the omission traces to an unresolved V gene where checked; the cause of the rest is unknown. V, J and clone size are taken as reported in that table, and D and trimming were inferred from the DNA itself. Counted in this sample were about 97,000 clones; approximately 88% of them appeared once. The ten largest make up about a sixth of the sample.

The TCR was taken from a person aged 18 to 75 in good health. Sequencing was done on a sample of blood. Here the chain combines TRBV7-2 and TRBJ2-3; TRBD1 aligns with 12 central bases. The sequence in DNA is TGTGCCAGCAGCGGGACAGGGGGCCCGGATACGCAGTATTTT. Its amino acids are CASSGTGGPDTQYF.